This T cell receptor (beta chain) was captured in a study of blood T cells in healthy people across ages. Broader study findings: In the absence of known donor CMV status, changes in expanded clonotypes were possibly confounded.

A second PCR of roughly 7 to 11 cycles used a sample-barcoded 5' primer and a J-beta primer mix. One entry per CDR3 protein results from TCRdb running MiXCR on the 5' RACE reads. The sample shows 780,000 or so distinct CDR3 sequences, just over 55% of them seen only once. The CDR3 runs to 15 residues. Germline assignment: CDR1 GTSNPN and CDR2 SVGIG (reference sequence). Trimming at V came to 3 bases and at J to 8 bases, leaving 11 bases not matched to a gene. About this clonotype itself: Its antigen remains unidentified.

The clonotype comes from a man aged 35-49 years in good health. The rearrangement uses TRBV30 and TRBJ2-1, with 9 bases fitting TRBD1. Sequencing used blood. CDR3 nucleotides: TGTGCCTGGAGCGGGACCGGGACAGGGTATGATGAGCAGTTCTTC. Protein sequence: CAWSGTGTGYDEQFF.